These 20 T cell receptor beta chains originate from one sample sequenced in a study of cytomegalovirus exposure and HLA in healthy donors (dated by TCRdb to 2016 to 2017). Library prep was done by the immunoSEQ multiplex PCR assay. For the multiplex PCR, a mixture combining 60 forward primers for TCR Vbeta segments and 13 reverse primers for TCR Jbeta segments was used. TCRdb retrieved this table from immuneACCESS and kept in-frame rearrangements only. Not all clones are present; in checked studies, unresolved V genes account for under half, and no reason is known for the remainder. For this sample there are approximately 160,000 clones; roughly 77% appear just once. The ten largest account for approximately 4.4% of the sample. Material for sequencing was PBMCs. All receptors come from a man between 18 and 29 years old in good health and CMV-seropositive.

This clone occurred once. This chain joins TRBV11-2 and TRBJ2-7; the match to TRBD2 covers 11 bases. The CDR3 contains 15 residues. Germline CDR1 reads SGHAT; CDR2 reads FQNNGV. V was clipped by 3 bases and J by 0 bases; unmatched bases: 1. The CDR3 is CASSFTSGGSYEQYV. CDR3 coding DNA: TGTGCCAGCAGCTTTACTAGCGGGGGCTCCTACGAGCAGTACGTC.

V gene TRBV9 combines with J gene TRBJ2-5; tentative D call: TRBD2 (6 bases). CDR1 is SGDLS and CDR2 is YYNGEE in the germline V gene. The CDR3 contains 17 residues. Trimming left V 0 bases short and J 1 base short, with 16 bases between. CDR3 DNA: TGTGCCAGCAGCGTAGAAGTGGTGGGGGGACTCCAAGAGACCCAGTACTTC. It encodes CASSVEVVGGLQETQYF.

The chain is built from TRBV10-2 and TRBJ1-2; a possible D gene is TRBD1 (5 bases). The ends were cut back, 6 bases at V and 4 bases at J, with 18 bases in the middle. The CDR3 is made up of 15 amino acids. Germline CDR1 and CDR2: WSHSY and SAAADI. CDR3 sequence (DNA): TGCGCCAGCAGCGGGGGGTCAGGGCCGACCTATGGCTACACCTTC. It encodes CASSGGSGPTYGYTF.

The DNA for the CDR3 is TGCGCCAGCAGCTTTGGGACAGGGTCCACCGGGGAGCTGTTTTTT. This sequence encodes CASSFGTGSTGELFF. The chain uses TRBV5-1 and TRBJ2-2; TRBD1 aligns across 9 bases. V lost 2 bases, J lost 4 bases, and 3 bases stayed unmatched. The CDR3 length is 15 residues. CDR1 and CDR2 from the germline V gene are SGHRS and YFSETQ.

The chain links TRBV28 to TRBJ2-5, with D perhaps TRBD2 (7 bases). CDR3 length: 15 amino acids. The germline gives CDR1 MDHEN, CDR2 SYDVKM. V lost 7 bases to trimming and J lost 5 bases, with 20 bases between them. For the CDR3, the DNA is TGTGCCAGCACCGACCCTGGGGGGGCCGGCGAGACCCAGTACTTC. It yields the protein CASTDPGGAGETQYF.

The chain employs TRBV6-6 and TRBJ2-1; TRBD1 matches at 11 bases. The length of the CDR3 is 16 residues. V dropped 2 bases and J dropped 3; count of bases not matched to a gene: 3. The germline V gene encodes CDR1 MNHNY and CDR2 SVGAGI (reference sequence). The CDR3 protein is CASSYPGTGGYNEQFF. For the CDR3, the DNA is TGTGCCAGCAGTTACCCAGGGACAGGGGGCTACAATGAGCAGTTCTTC.

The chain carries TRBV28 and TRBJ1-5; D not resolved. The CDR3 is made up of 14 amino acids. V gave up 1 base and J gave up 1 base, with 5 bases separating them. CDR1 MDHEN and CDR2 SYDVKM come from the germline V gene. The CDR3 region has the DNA TGTGCCAGCAGTTTATTTGAGAGCAATCAGCCCCAGCATTTT. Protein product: CASSLFESNQPQHF.

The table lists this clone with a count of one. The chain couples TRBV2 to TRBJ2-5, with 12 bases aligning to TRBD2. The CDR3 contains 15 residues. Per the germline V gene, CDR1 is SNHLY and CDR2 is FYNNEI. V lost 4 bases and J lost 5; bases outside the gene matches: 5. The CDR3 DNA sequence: TGTGCCAGCAGTGCCCTAGCGGGAGGGGGTGAGACCCAGTACTTC. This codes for CASSALAGGGETQYF.

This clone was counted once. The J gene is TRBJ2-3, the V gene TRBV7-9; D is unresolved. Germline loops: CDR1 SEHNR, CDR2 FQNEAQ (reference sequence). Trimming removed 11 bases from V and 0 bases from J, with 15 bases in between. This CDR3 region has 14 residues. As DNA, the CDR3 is TGTGCCCTCGTGGCGGATTCTAGCACAGATACGCAGTATTTT. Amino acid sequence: CALVADSSTDTQYF.

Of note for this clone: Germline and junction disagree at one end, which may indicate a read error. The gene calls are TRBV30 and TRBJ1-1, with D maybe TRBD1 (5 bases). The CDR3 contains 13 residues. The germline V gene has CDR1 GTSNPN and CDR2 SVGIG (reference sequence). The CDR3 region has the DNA TGTGCCGGGAGTAAGGGGCGAGCCACTGAAGCTTTCTTT. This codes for CAGSKGRATEAFF.

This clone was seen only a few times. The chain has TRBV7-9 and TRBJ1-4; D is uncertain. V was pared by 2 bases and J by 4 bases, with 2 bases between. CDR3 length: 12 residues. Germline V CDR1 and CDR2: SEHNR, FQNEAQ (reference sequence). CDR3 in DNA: TGTGCCAGCAGCTTACTTAATGAAAAACTGTTTTTT. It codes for CASSLLNEKLFF. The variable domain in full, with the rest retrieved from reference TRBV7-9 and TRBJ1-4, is DTGVSQNPRHKITKRGQNVTFRCDPISEHNRLYWYRQTLGQGPEFLTYFQNEAQLEKSRLLSDRFSAERPKGSFSTLEIQRTEQGDSAMYLCASSLLNEKLFFGSGTQLSVL.

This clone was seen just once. The CDR3 nucleotides are TGTGCCAGCAGCCCCCCGACAGGGTCGGCACCGCTGAACACCGGGGAGCTGTTTTTT. Its translation is CASSPPTGSAPLNTGELFF. The chain employs TRBV5-6 and TRBJ2-2, with 7 bases aligning to TRBD1. J was trimmed by 1 base and V by 4 bases; bases with no gene match: 16. CDR1 and CDR2 from the germline V gene are SGHDT and YYEEEE. The CDR3 has 19 residues.

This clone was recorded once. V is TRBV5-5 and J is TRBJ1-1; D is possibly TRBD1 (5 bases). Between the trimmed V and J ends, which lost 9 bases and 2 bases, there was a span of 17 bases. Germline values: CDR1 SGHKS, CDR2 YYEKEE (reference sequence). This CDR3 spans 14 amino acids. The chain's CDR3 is CATQVGGGNTEAFF. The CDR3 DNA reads TGTGCCACCCAGGTGGGGGGGGGAAACACTGAAGCTTTCTTT.

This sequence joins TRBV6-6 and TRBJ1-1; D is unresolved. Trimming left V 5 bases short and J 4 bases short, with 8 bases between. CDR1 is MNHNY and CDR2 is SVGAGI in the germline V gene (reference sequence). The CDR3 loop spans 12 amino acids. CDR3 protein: CASSPVSTEAFF. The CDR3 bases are TGTGCCAGCAGTCCGGTATCCACTGAAGCTTTCTTT.

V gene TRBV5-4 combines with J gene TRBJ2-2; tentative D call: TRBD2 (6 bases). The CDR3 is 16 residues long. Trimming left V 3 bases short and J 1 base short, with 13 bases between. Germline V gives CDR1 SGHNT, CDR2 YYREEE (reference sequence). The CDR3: CASSSAGGWNTGELFF. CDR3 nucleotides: TGTGCCAGCAGCTCCGCCGGGGGATGGAACACCGGGGAGCTGTTTTTT. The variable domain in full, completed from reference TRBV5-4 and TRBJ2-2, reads ETGVTQSPTHLIKTRGQQVTLRCSSQSGHNTVSWYQQALGQGPQFIFQYYREEENGRGNFPPRFSGLQFPNYSSELNVNALELDDSALYLCASSSAGGWNTGELFFGEGSRLTVL.

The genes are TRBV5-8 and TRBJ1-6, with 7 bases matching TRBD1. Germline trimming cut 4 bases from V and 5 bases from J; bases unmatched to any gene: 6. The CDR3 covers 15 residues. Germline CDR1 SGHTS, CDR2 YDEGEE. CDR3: CASSVRQGDNSPLHF. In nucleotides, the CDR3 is TGTGCCAGCAGCGTGAGACAGGGAGATAATTCACCCCTCCACTTT.

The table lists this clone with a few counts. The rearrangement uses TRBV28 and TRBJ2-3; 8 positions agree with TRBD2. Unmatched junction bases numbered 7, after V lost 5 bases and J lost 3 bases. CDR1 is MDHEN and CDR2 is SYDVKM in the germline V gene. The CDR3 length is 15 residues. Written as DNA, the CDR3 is TGTGCCAGCAGTCCCCCGGGGGGGGTGACAGATACGCAGTATTTT. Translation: CASSPPGGVTDTQYF.

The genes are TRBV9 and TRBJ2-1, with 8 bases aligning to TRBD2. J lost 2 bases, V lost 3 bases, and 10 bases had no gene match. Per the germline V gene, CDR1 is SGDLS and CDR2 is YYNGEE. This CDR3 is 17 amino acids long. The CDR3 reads CASSGAGGQVTYNEQFF. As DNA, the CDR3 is TGTGCCAGCAGCGGCGCGGGGGGCCAGGTAACCTACAATGAGCAGTTCTTC. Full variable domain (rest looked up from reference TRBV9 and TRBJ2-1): DSGVTQTPKHLITATGQRVTLRCSPRSGDLSVYWYQQSLDQGLQFLIQYYNGEERAKGNILERFSAQQFPDLHSELNLSSLELGDSALYFCASSGAGGQVTYNEQFFGPGTRLTVL.

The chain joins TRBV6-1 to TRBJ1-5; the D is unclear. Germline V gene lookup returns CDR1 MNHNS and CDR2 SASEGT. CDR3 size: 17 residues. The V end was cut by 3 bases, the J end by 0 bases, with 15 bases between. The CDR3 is CASSDTFSTHSNQPQHF. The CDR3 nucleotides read TGTGCCAGCAGTGACACTTTTTCGACACATAGCAATCAGCCCCAGCATTTT.

The CDR3 here is CASSPGPGETQYF. The CDR3 nucleotides are TGTGCCAGCAGTCCGGGTCCCGGGGAGACCCAGTACTTC. V and J are TRBV6-5 and TRBJ2-5; D uncertain. V lost 5 bases and J lost 5, with 12 bases in between. Germline V gene sequence: CDR1 MNHEY, CDR2 SVGAGI. This CDR3 has 13 amino acids.